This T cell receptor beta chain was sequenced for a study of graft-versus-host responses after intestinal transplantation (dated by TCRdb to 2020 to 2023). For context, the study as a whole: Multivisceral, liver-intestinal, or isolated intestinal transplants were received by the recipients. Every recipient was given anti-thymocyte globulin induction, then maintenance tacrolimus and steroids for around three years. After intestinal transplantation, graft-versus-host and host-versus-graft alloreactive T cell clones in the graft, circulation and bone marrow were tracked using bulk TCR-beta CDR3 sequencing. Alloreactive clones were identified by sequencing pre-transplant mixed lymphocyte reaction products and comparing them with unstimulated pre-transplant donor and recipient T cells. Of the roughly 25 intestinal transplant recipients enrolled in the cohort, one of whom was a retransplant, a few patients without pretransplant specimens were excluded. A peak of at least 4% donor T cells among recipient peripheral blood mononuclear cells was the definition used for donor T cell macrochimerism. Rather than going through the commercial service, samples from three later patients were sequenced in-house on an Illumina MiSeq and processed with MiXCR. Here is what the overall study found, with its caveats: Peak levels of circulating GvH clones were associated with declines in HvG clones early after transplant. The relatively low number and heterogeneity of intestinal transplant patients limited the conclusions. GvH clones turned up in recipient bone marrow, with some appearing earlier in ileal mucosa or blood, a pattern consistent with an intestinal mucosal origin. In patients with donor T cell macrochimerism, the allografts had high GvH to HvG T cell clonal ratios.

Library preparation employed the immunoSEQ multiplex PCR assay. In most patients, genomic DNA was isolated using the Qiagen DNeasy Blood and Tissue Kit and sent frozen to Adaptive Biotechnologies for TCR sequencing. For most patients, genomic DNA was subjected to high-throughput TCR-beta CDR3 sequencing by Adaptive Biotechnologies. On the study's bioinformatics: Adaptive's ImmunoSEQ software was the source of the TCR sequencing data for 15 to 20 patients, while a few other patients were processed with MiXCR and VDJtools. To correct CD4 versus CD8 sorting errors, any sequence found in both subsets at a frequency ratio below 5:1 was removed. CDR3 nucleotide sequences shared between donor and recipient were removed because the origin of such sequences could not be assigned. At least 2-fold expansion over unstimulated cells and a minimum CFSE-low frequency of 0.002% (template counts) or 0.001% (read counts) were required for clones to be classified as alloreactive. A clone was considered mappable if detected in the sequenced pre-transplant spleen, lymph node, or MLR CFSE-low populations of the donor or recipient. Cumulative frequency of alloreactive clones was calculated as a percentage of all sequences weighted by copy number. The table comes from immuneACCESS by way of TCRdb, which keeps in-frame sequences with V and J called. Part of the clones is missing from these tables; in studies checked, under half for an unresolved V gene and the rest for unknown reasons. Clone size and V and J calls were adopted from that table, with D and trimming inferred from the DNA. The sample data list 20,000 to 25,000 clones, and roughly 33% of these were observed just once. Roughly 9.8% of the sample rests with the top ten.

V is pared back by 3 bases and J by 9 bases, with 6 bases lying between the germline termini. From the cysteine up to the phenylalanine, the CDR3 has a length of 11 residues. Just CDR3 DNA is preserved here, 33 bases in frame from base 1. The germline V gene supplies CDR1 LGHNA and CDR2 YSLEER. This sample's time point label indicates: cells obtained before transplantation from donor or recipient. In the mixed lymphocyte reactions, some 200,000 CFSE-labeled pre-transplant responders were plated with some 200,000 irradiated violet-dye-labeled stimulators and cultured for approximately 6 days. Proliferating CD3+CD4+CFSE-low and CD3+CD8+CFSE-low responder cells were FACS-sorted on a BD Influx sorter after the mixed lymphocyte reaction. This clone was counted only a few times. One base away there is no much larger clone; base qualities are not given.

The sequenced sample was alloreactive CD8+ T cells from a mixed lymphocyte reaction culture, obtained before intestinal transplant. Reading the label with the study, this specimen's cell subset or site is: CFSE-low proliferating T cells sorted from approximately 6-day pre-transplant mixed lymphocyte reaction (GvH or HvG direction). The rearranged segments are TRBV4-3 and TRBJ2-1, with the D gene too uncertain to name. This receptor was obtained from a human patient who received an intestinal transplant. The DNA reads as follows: TGCGCCAGCAGCCATTTCGGTGAGCAGTTCTTC. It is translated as CASSHFGEQFF.